The table lists the clone carrying this T cell receptor (beta chain) with many counts. Using its own MiXCR run on the RT-PCR reads, TCRdb lists one record per CDR3 protein. Altogether hundreds of thousands of distinct CDR3 sequences are present, 12% to 15% being singletons, with the ten largest covering roughly 3.6%. Trimming pared 2 bases from V and 7 bases from J, leaving 14 bases between. This CDR3 comprises 14 residues. The chain carries TRBV12-3 or TRBV12-4 and TRBJ1-1; D not resolved. Sequenced input: memory CD4+ T cells from blood. The sequence was collected from a female donor in good health, serving as a healthy control. The CDR3 sequence: CASSLTSTSGEAFF. CDR3 bases: TGTGCCAGCAGTTTAACCAGCACATCTGGTGAAGCTTTCTTT.